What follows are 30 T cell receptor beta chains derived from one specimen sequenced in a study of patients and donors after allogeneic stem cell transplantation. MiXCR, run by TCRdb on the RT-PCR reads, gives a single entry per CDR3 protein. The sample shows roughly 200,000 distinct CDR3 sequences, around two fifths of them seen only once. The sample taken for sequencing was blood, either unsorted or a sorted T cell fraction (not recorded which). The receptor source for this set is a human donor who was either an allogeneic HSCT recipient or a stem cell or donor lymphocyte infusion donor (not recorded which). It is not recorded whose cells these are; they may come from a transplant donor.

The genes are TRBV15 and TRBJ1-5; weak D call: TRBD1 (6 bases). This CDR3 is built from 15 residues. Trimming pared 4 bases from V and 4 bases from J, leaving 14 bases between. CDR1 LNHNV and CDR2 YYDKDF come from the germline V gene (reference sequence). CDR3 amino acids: CATSTGGGRNQPQHF. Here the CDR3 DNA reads TGTGCCACCAGCACAGGTGGGGGGCGGAATCAGCCCCAGCATTTT.

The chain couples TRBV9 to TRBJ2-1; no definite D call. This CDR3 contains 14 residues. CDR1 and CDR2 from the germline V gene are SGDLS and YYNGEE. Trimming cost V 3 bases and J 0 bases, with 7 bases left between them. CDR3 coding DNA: TGTGCCAGCAGCGGTTTGGGCTCCTACAATGAGCAGTTCTTC. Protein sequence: CASSGLGSYNEQFF.

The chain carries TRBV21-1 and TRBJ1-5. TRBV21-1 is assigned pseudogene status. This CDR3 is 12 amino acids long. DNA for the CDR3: TGTGCCAGTCTCAGCCACAATCAGCCCCAGCATTTT. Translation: CASLSHNQPQHF.

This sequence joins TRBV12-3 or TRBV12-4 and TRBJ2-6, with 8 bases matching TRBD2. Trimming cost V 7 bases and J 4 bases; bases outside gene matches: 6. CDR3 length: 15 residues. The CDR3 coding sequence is TGTGCCAGCAACGCGGGGGGCCTGGGGGCCAACGTCCTGACTTTC. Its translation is CASNAGGLGANVLTF.

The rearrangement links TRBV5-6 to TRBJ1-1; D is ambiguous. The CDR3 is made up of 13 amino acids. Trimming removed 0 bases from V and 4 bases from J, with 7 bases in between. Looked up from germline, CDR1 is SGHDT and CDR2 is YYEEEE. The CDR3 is CASSLDVGTEAFF. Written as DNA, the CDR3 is TGTGCCAGCAGCTTGGACGTGGGCACTGAAGCTTTCTTT.

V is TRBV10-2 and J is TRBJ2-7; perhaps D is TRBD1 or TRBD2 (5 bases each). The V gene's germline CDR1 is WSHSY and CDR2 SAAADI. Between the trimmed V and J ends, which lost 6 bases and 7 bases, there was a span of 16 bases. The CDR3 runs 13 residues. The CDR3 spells CASSNDRGVEQYF. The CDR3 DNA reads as TGCGCCAGCAGCAACGACCGGGGCGTAGAGCAGTACTTC.

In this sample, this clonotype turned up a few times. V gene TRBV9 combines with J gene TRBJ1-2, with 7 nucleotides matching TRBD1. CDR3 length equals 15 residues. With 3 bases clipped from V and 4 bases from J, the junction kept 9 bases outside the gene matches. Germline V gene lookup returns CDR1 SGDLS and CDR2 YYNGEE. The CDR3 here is CASSATGTAFYGYTF. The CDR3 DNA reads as TGTGCCAGCAGCGCCACTGGGACAGCCTTCTATGGCTACACCTTC.

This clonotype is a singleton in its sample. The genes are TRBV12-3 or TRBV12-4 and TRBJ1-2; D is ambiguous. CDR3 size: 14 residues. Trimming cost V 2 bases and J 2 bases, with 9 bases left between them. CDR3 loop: CASSLTAKNYGYTF. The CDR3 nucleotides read TGTGCCAGCAGTTTAACGGCCAAAAACTATGGCTACACCTTC.

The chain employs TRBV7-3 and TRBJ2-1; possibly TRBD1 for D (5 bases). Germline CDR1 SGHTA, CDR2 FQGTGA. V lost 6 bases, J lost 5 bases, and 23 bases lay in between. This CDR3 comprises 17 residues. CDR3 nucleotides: TGTGCCAGCAGAGTACCATGGGGCAGGGTATCCCACAATGAGCAGTTCTTC. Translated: CASRVPWGRVSHNEQFF.

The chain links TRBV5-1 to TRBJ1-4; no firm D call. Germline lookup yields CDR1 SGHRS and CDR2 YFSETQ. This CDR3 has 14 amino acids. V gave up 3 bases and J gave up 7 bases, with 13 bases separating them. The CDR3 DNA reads TGCGCCAGCAGCTCGGCCACGGGCGTTGAAAAACTGTTTTTT. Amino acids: CASSSATGVEKLFF.

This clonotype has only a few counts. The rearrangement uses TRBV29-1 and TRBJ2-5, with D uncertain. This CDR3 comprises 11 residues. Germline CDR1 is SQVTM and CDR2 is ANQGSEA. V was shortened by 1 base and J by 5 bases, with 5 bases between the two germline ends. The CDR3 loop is CSVEVGETQYF. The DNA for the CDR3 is TGCAGCGTTGAAGTGGGGGAGACCCAGTACTTC.

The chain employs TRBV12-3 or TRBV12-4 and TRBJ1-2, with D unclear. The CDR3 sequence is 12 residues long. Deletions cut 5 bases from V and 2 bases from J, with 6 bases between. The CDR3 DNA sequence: TGTGCCAGCAGTATCAGGAACTATGGCTACACCTTC. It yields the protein CASSIRNYGYTF.

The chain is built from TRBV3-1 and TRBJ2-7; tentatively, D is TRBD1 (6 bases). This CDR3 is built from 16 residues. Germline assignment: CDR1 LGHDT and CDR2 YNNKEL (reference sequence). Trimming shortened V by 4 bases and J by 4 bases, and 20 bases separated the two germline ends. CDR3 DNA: TGTGCCAGCAGCCCGGCCCTACCCAGTGGGACATACGAGCAGTACTTC. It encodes CASSPALPSGTYEQYF.

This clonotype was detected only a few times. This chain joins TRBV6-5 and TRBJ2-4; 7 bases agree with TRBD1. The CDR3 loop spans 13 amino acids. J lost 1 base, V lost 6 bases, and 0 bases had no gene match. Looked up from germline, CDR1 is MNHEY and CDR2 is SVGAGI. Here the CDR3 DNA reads TGTGCCAGCAGGGGACAGGCCAAAAACATTCAGTACTTC. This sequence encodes CASRGQAKNIQYF.

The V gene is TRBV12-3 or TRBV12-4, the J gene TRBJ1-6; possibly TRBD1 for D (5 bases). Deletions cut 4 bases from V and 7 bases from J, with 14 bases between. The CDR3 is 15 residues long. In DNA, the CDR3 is TGTGCCAGCAGTTCCAGGGCTAGTGGGAATTCACCCCTCCACTTT. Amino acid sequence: CASSSRASGNSPLHF.

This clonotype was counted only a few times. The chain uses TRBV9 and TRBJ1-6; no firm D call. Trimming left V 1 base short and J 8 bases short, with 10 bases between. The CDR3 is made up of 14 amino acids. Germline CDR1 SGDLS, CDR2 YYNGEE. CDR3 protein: CASSVSLTDSPLHF. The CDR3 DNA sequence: TGTGCCAGCAGCGTATCACTCACGGATTCACCCCTCCACTTT.

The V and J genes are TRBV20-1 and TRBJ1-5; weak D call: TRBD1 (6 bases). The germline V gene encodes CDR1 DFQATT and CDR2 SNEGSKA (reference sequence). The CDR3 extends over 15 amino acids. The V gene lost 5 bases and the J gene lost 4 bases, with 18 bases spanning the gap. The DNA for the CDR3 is TGCAGTGCTCCCCTGATCCGGGGGGCGAATCAGCCCCAGCATTTT. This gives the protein CSAPLIRGANQPQHF.

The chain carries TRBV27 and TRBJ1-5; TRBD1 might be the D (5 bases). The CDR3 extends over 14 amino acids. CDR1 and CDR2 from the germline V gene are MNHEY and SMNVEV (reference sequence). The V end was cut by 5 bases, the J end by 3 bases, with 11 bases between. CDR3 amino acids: CASSLTGNNQPQHF. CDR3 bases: TGTGCCAGCAGTCTCACAGGAAACAATCAGCCCCAGCATTTT.

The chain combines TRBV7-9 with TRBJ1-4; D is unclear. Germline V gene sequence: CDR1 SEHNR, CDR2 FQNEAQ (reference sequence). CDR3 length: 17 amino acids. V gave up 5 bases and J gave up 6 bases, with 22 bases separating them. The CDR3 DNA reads TGTGCCAGCAGCCGTTTTGGAGAACTTATGAATGATGAAAAACTGTTTTTT. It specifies CASSRFGELMNDEKLFF.

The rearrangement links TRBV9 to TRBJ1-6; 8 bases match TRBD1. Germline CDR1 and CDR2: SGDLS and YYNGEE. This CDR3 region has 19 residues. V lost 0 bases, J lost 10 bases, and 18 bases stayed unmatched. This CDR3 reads CASSVESWTGSKLGSPLHF. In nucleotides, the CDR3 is TGTGCCAGCAGCGTAGAAAGTTGGACAGGGAGTAAGTTAGGATCACCCCTCCACTTT.

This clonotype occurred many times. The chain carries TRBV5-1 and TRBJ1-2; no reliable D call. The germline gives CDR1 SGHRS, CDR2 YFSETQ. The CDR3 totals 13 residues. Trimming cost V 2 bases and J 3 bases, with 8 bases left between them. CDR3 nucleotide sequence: TGCGCCAGCAGCTTCGCAGGTGACTATGGCTACACCTTC. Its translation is CASSFAGDYGYTF.

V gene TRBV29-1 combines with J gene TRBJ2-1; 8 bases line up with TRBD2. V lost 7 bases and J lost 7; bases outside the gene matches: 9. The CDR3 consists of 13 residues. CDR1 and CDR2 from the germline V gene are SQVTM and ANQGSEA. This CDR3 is CSALSPSGNEQFF. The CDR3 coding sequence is TGCAGCGCCCTTAGCCCTAGCGGGAATGAGCAGTTCTTC.

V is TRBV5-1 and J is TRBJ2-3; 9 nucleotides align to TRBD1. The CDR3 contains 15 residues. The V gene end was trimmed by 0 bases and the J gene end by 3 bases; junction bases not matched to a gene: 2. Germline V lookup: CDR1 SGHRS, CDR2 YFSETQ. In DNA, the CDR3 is TGCGCCAGCAGCTTGGATGGACAGGGGACAGATACGCAGTATTTT. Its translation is CASSLDGQGTDTQYF. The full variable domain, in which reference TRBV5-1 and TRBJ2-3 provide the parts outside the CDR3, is KAGVTQTPRYLIKTRGQQVTLSCSPISGHRSVSWYQQTPGQGLQFLFEYFSETQRNKGNFPGRFSGRQFSNSRSEMNVSTLELGDSALYLCASSLDGQGTDTQYFGPGTRLTVL.

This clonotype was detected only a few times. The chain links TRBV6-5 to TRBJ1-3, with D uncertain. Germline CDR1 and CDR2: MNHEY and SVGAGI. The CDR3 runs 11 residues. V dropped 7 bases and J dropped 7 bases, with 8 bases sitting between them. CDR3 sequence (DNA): TGTGCCAGCAAGTCCAGGAACACCATATATTTT. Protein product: CASKSRNTIYF.

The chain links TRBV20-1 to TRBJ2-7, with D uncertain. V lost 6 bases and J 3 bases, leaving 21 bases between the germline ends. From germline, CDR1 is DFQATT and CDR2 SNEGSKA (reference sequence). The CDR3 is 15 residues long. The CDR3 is CSANTRSRYDYEQYF. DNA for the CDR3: TGCAGTGCAAACACCAGGAGCCGATATGACTACGAGCAGTACTTC.

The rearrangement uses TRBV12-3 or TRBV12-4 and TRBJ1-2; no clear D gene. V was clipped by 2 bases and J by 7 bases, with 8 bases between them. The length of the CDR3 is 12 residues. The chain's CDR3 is CASSLSGSGYTF. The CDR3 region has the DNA TGTGCCAGCAGTTTATCCGGGTCTGGCTACACCTTC.

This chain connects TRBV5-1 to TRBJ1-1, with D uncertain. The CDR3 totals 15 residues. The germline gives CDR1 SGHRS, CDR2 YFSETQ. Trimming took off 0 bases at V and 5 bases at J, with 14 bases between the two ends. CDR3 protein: CASSLAGVRVTEAFF. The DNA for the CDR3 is TGCGCCAGCAGCTTGGCCGGGGTCCGCGTTACTGAAGCTTTCTTT.

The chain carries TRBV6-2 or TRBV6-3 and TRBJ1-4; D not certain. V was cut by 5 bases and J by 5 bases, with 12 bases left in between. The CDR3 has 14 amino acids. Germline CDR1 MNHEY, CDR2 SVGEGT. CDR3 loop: CASSTTQGNEKLFF. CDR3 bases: TGTGCCAGCAGTACGACGCAAGGGAATGAAAAACTGTTTTTT.

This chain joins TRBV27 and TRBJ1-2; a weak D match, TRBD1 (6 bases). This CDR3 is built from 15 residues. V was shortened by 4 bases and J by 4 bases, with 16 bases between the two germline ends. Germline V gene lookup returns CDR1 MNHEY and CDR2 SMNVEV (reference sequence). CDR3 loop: CASSSQPTGLYGYTF. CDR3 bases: TGTGCCAGCAGTTCCCAACCTACAGGGCTCTATGGCTACACCTTC.

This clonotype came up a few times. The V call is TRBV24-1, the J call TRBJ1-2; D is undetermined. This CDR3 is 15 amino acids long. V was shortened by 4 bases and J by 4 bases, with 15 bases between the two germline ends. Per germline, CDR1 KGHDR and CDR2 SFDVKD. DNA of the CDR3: TGTGCCACCAGTGAAACTCCTCCTGGTGGCTATGGCTACACCTTC. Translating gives CATSETPPGGYGYTF.